The subject of this entry is one T cell receptor (beta chain). Antigen: not known. This entry is derived from a study of cytomegalovirus exposure and HLA in healthy donors. Trimming pared 3 bases from V and 8 bases from J, leaving 5 bases between. This CDR3 spans 10 amino acids. Germline assignment: CDR1 SGDLS and CDR2 YYNGEE. Regarding the study as a whole: A later analysis by the authors found several of the most significant clusters apparently linked to common viral pathogens.

The PCR employed 60 Vbeta primers together with 13 Jbeta primers. Some clones are missing from TCRdb's copy, which holds only in-frame ones; the method was immunoSEQ multiplex PCR. The sample lists roughly 150,000 clones; over 60% were seen once. This sequence originates from a man between 40 and 49 years old in good health and CMV-seropositive. Sample: PBMCs. The V and J genes are TRBV9 and TRBJ1-2; D not resolved. This CDR3 reads CASSGQGYTF. The CDR3 bases are TGTGCCAGCAGCGGTCAGGGCTACACCTTC.